The T cell receptor (beta chain) described here comes from a study of CD8+CD57+ T cells in acquired aplastic anemia. Study-wide findings and caveats: Patients and controls shared under 35 CD8+ CDR3 sequences, which appeared highly expressed in patients and within their immunodominant clones.

Previously, flow cytometry had revealed CD8+CD57+ cell expansion in the patients chosen for sequencing. Genomic DNA, serving as template, underwent TCR beta VDJ and CDR3 profiling. TCRdb itself ran the reads through MiXCR, one entry per CDR3 protein. The sample consists of 200,000 or so distinct CDR3 sequences, around 45% of them appearing once. Notes on this clonotype: Its antigen is unknown.

The CDR3 consists of 12 residues. Per the germline V gene, CDR1 is SGHTA and CDR2 is FQGTGA. Trimming shortened V by 0 bases and J by 6 bases, and 2 bases separated the two germline ends. The chain is built from TRBV7-3 and TRBJ2-2; unclear D gene. The sample taken for sequencing was sorted CD4+, CD8+, or CD8+CD57+ T cells (not recorded which) from PBMCs. The source is a human donor with aplastic anemia. The CDR3, as DNA: TGTGCCAGCAGCTTAACCTCCGGGGAGCTGTTTTTT. As protein: CASSLTSGELFF.